The next 11 T cell receptor beta chains were all read from a single sample in a study of tissue T cells after allogeneic stem cell transplantation. TCRdb keeps only in-frame clones here, not all; method: immunoSEQ multiplex PCR. Of 5,500 to 7,500 clones listed, around a third are singletons. Described time point: mouse harvest day 14 after allogeneic transplant. Tail vein injection delivered 10^7 T-cell-depleted bone marrow cells and 10^6 splenic CD5+ T cells. Sequencing input: skin. The source of these receptors is a female BALB/c mouse given C57BL/6 T cells with graft-versus-host disease after an allogeneic hematopoietic cell transplant.

With regard to this clone: The gene symbols are mouse symbols. The observed sequence ends 1 residue before the CDR3 terminus, with the missing tail filled in from the germline J gene. This chain joins TRBV26 and TRBJ1-6; unclear D gene. TRBJ1-6 qualifies as an ORF whose function is uncertain. V was pared by 4 bases and J by 3 bases, with 10 bases between. The germline gives CDR1 KGHPV, CDR2 FQNQEV (reference sequence). The CDR3 length is 15 residues. The covered CDR3 bases are TGTGCCAGCAGTCCGGGTCTGAGCTATAATTCGCCCCTCTAC. Its protein is CASSPGLSYNSPLY. The full CDR3 is CASSPGLSYNSPLYF.

In the case of this clone: The gene names given are mouse names. The CDR3 extends 1 residue past the end of the read, so its final part is completed from the germline J gene. The chain employs TRBV23 and TRBJ2-5; TRBD1, the D gene given by the table, was not confirmed from the DNA. CDR3 length: 14 residues. CDR1 is KGHTA, CDR2 FQNQQP, per germline. The CDR3 loop reads CSSSQSAQQDTQYF. CDR3 DNA, as far as it was read: TGCTCCAGCAGTCAATCCGCCCAGCAAGACACCCAGTAC.

This clone is judged medium-sized (0.01 to 0.1%). Mouse gene names and germline throughout. Here the CDR3 reads CASRQGQLGSDYTF. CDR3 bases read: TGTGCCAGCAGACAGGGACAGCTTGGCTCCGACTACACC. This sequence joins TRBV26 and TRBJ1-2, with 7 bases matching TRBD1. Read sequence stops 1 residue before the CDR3 end, and the germline J gene provides the missing end. The CDR3 loop spans 14 amino acids. The germline V gene has CDR1 KGHPV and CDR2 FQNQEV (reference sequence). The J segment lost 4 bases and the V segment lost 6 bases, leaving 8 bases of the junction unmatched.

On this clone: Mouse gene names apply. The read stops 1 residue short of the end of the CDR3; the missing end is completed from the germline J gene. The V call is TRBV31, the J call TRBJ2-3; 9 bases agree with TRBD1. The CDR3 sequence is 15 residues long. Losses at the gene ends were 2 bases for V and 3 bases for J; bases not matched to a gene: 6. The germline gives CDR1 GKSSPN, CDR2 SITVG. The sequenced CDR3 bases are TGTGCCTGGAGTAGGGACAGGGCGAGAGCAGAAACGCTGTAT. It translates to CAWSRDRARAETLY. From start to end, the CDR3 is CAWSRDRARAETLYF. The full variable domain, rest sourced from reference TRBV31 and TRBJ2-3, is AQTIHQWPVAEIKAVGSPLSLGCTIKGKSSPNLYWYWQATGGTLQQLFYSITVGQVESVVQLNLSASRPKDDQFILSTEKLLLSHSGFYLCAWSRDRARAETLYFGSGTRLTVL.

As for this clone: Gene labels here are mouse ones. With the read ending 1 residue before the CDR3 end, the germline J gene is used to fill in that end. This sequence joins TRBV4 and TRBJ2-7; D may be TRBD2 (7 bases). The CDR3 has 12 amino acids. The V gene lost 5 bases and the J gene lost 6 bases, with 11 bases spanning the gap. From germline, CDR1 is LGHDT and CDR2 YNNKQL (reference sequence). Partial CDR3 DNA: TGTGCCAGCAGCCAGAGGGGGGCTGAACAGTAC. Encoded protein: CASSQRGAEQY. The CDR3 in its entirety is CASSQRGAEQYF.

Comment on this clone: Gene names and germline refer to mouse. With the read ending 1 residue before the CDR3 end, the germline J gene is used to fill in that end. The rearrangement joins TRBV26 to TRBJ2-7; 11 positions match TRBD2. J was trimmed by 0 bases and V by 5 bases; bases with no gene match: 6. This CDR3 is built from 16 residues. CDR1 and CDR2 (germline): KGHPV, FQNQEV (reference sequence). The CDR3 loop is CASSTDWGDLSYEQYF. The DNA read from the CDR3 is TGTGCCAGCAGTACGGACTGGGGGGACCTCTCCTATGAACAGTAC.

A remark on this clone: Mouse names are used for the genes. The observed sequence ends 1 residue before the CDR3 terminus, with the missing tail filled in from the germline J gene. This sequence joins TRBV26 and TRBJ2-1; TRBD1 matches 8 bases. Germline V gives CDR1 KGHPV, CDR2 FQNQEV (reference sequence). This CDR3 spans 14 amino acids. V trimming: 8 bases; J trimming: 4 bases; junction bases outside the gene matches: 7. The sequenced CDR3 bases are TGTGCCAGCCTCCGGGACAGGAGATATGCTGAGCAGTTC. Translated: CASLRDRRYAEQF. The entire CDR3 is CASLRDRRYAEQFF.

Worth noting for this clone: Genes and germline are mouse. The CDR3 end is not reached by the read, which stops 1 residue before it; the germline J gene fills it in. The V and J genes are TRBV3 and TRBJ2-7; 10 bases line up with TRBD1. Trimming took 1 base from V and 4 from J; bases not matched to a gene: 4. The CDR3 loop spans 15 amino acids. Germline V gives CDR1 SNHLY, CDR2 FYNGKV (reference sequence). CDR3 residues: CASSLVRDRGYEQYF. CDR3 DNA, as far as it was read: TGTGCCAGCAGCTTAGTCCGGGACAGGGGATATGAACAGTAC.

The table lists this clone with a few counts. Genes and germline come from the mouse. With the read ending 1 residue before the CDR3 end, the germline J gene is used to fill in that end. This rearrangement joins TRBV3 to TRBJ2-5; 9 bases are shared with TRBD2. Germline trimming cut 6 bases from V and 2 bases from J; bases unmatched to any gene: 3. CDR3 size: 14 residues. From germline, CDR1 is SNHLY and CDR2 FYNGKV (reference sequence). The DNA read from the CDR3 is TGTGCCAGCAGAAGGACTGGGGCCCAAGACACCCAGTAC. This gives the protein CASRRTGAQDTQY. In full, the CDR3 is CASRRTGAQDTQYF.

This clone was seen only a few times. Each gene name is a mouse one. The read ends 1 residue shy of where the CDR3 ends; the end is completed using the germline J gene. This rearrangement joins TRBV13-2 to TRBJ1-2; 7 positions match TRBD1. The CDR3 runs to 14 residues. Germline V gives CDR1 NNHNN, CDR2 SYGAGS (reference sequence). V was clipped by 6 bases and J by 2 bases; unmatched bases: 7. The CDR3 DNA, read in part, is TGTGCCAGCGCTCTTCCGACAGGGAACTCCGACTACACC. Its translation is CASALPTGNSDYT. The full CDR3 sequence reads CASALPTGNSDYTF.

Points on this clone: Genes and germline are mouse. The read finishes 1 residue shy of the CDR3 end, and the germline J gene is used to complete it. The gene calls are TRBV12-2 and TRBJ1-4; D is uncertain. CDR1 and CDR2 (germline): SGHLS, HYDKME. Trimming removed 3 bases at V and 4 bases at J, with 5 bases between. The CDR3 has 12 residues. CDR3 DNA, as far as it was read: TGTGCCAGCTCTTCAGGCAACGAAAGATTATTT. It specifies CASSSGNERLF. The entire CDR3 reads CASSSGNERLFF. The entire variable domain, with the rest obtained from reference TRBV12-2 and TRBJ1-4, is as follows: NSGVVQSPRYIIKGKGERSILKCIPISGHLSVAWYQQTQGQELKFFIQHYDKMERDKGNLPSRFSVQQFDDYHSEMNMSALELEDSAVYFCASSSGNERLFFGHGTKLSVL.